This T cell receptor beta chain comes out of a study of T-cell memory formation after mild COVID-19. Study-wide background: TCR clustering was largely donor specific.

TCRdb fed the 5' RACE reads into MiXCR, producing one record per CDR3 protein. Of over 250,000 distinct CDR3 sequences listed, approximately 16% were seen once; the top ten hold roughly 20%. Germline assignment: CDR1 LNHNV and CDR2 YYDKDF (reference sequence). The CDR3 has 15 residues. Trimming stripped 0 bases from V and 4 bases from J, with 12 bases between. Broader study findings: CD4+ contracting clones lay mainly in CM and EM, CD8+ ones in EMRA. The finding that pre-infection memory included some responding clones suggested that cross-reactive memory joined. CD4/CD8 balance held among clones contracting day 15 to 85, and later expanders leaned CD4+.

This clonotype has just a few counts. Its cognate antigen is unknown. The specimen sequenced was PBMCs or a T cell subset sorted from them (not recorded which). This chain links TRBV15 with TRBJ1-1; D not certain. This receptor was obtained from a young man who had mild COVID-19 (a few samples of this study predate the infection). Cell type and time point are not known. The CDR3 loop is CATSRERGRVTEAFF. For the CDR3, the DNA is TGTGCCACCAGCAGAGAGCGCGGGAGGGTCACTGAAGCTTTCTTT.